This T cell receptor beta chain derives from a study of blood T cell repertoires in COVID-19. Produced via immunoSEQ multiplex PCR; TCRdb's table is partial and in-frame only. The sample contains over 200,000 clones, approximately 80% of which appear only once. Looked up from germline, CDR1 is MGHRA and CDR2 is YSYEKL. The CDR3 has 15 residues. V lost 1 base and J lost 3, with 12 bases in between. This TCR was recovered from a middle-aged man with acute or convalescent COVID-19. Sequenced sample: peripheral blood. The chain combines TRBV4-1 with TRBJ1-2; D gene uncertain. The CDR3 reads CASSQGRRGDYGYTF. The CDR3 coding sequence is TGCGCCAGCAGCCAAGGAAGGCGCGGCGACTATGGCTACACCTTC.